Listed below are T cell receptor beta chains from one sample, sequenced in a study of human T cells and chemical hapten exposure. TCRdb reanalysed the RACE reads using MiXCR and keeps one entry per CDR3 protein. The data contain approximately 350,000 distinct CDR3 sequences, about 6.3% of them seen just once; the ten biggest clones take up under 7%. The sequences come from whole blood, collected in connection with sensitization to the hapten diphenylcyclopropenone (DPC). These receptors were collected from a young woman with alopecia areata. Some clones in this sample may be carry-over from other donors' samples. Both conserved end residues are part of each CDR3. Each record gives: J gene, D gene, clone size, V gene, CDR3 protein, CDR3 DNA. The D gene is left open where the match is weak. Where a row states a size, it is once, few, many or the class of an expanded clone; other rows omit it.

TRBJ1-1 . many TRBV20-1 CIPRLTGNTEAFF TGCATCCCCAGACTGACAGGGAACACTGAAGCTTTCTTT
TRBJ1-2 TRBD1 few TRBV27 CASRQTGSYGYTF TGTGCCAGCAGACAGACAGGGAGCTATGGCTACACCTTC
TRBJ2-6 . few TRBV9 CASSVYSSGANVLTF TGTGCCAGCAGCGTTTACAGCTCTGGGGCCAACGTCCTGACTTTC
TRBJ1-5 TRBD1 many TRBV6-2/TRBV6-3 CASSWGQGIGQPQHF TGTGCCAGCAGTTGGGGACAGGGGATCGGCCAGCCCCAGCATTTT
TRBJ1-1 . many TRBV6-6 CASSQISYGGDTEAFF TGTGCCAGCAGTCAGATTAGTTATGGTGGGGACACTGAAGCTTTCTTT
TRBJ2-5 . few TRBV7-7 CASSPRIEETQYF TGTGCTAGCAGCCCCCGGATCGAGGAGACCCAGTACTTC
TRBJ2-1 TRBD1 . TRBV11-1 CASRGRGTGRPEQFF TGTGCCAGCAGGGGGAGGGGGACAGGGCGTCCTGAGCAGTTCTTC
TRBJ1-5 . many TRBV2 CASTSDSYSNQPQHF TGTGCCAGCACCTCGGACAGCTATAGCAATCAGCCCCAGCATTTT
TRBJ2-3 . many TRBV28 CASSSQGFTQYF TGTGCCAGCAGTTCACAGGGTTTTACGCAGTATTTT
TRBJ2-1 TRBD2 many TRBV12-3/TRBV12-4 CASSLALGTSESNEQFF TGTGCCAGCAGTTTGGCCCTCGGGACTAGCGAATCCAATGAGCAGTTCTTC
TRBJ1-6 TRBD1 . TRBV11-2 CASSGTGTGPRSPLHF TGTGCCAGCAGCGGGACCGGGACAGGGCCTCGTTCACCCCTCCACTTT
TRBJ2-7 TRBD1 many TRBV20-1 CSAKGQGGSYEQYF TGCAGTGCTAAGGGACAGGGAGGCTCCTACGAGCAGTACTTC
TRBJ1-1 . many TRBV12-3/TRBV12-4 CASTLIGGLSEAFF TGTGCCAGCACTCTCATCGGGGGGCTCTCTGAAGCTTTCTTT
TRBJ2-3 . many TRBV20-1 CSARERPPIPPDTQYF TGCAGTGCTAGAGAAAGGCCTCCAATCCCCCCAGATACGCAGTATTTT
TRBJ2-3 . few TRBV28 CASSLSGTGPGFDTQYF TGTGCCAGCAGTTTATCCGGGACGGGCCCGGGATTTGATACGCAGTATTTT
TRBJ1-5 . many TRBV6-5 CASSYSRAQPQHF TGTGCCAGCAGTTACTCCAGGGCTCAGCCCCAGCATTTT
TRBJ1-3 . . TRBV4-1 CASSHPPGRTGNTIYF TGCGCCAGCAGCCACCCCCCCGGACGGACCGGTAACACCATATATTTT